The source of this TCR beta chain is a study of Graves' ophthalmopathy and Graves' hyperthyroidism. For the study at large: Peripheral blood was gathered at the point of initial diagnosis, before any treatment started.

This clonotype was counted ten times or more. Its antigen is unidentified. Researchers took RNA transcripts and amplified TCR beta CDR3 regions from them. HTBI-primed RT-PCR formed the first round, and a multiplex PCR formed the second. TCRdb recomputed calls from the multiplex PCR reads with MiXCR, one row per CDR3 protein. The sample records roughly 500,000 distinct CDR3 sequences, roughly an eighth being singletons. Points from the study as a whole: Distinction of ophthalmopathy from stable hyperthyroidism by a 13-signature model reached almost 90% sensitivity and approximately 81% specificity. At 65% to 71% sensitivity and approximately 72% specificity, the model predicted progression of the ophthalmopathy.

Trimming cost V 3 bases and J 0 bases; bases outside gene matches: 6. CDR1 and CDR2 (germline): SGHRS, YFSETQ. This CDR3 has 15 residues. This receptor was taken from a woman aged 25 to 39 with Graves' ophthalmopathy. Input material: blood. The rearrangement joins TRBV5-1 to TRBJ2-7; 7 nucleotides align to TRBD2. The DNA for the CDR3 is TGCGCCAGCAGCTCCCGGGACTACCCCTCCTACGAGCAGTACTTC. As protein: CASSSRDYPSYEQYF.